These T cell receptor beta chains were read from a single sample in a study of blood T cells in healthy people across ages. TCRdb fed the 5' RACE reads into MiXCR, producing one record per CDR3 protein. The sample records over a million distinct CDR3 sequences, 40% to 45% being singletons. Sequencing was carried out using blood. Receptors were obtained from a woman aged 18-30 years in good health. Each CDR3 is given with its conserved first and last residue. D genes are given only for firm matches. Size is omitted from some rows. Given values are once, few, many or a class for expanded clones.

J gene: TRBJ1-1; D gene: NA; clone size: NA; V gene: TRBV4-1; CDR3 protein: CASSQPVRGQGTEAFF; CDR3 DNA: TGCGCCAGCAGCCAACCAGTGCGAGGGCAGGGCACTGAAGCTTTCTTT
J gene: TRBJ1-6; D gene: TRBD1; clone size: few; V gene: TRBV20-1; CDR3 protein: CSAREDRGNSPLHF; CDR3 DNA: TGCAGTGCTAGGGAGGACAGGGGTAATTCACCCCTCCACTTT
J gene: TRBJ2-7; D gene: NA; clone size: NA; V gene: TRBV6-2/TRBV6-3; CDR3 protein: CASSTRRIEQYF; CDR3 DNA: TGTGCCAGCAGCACGAGACGTATCGAGCAGTACTTC
J gene: TRBJ2-4; D gene: TRBD2; clone size: few; V gene: TRBV6-2/TRBV6-3; CDR3 protein: CASRRSGGQSSNIQYF; CDR3 DNA: TGTGCCAGCAGAAGAAGCGGGGGGCAATCCTCAAACATTCAGTACTTC
J gene: TRBJ2-7; D gene: NA; clone size: NA; V gene: TRBV29-1; CDR3 protein: CSVVQGGGNYEQYF; CDR3 DNA: TGCAGCGTTGTCCAGGGAGGGGGGAACTACGAGCAGTACTTC
J gene: TRBJ2-1; D gene: NA; clone size: NA; V gene: TRBV15; CDR3 protein: CATSRSYREQFF; CDR3 DNA: TGTGCCACCAGCAGAAGTTATAGGGAGCAGTTCTTC
J gene: TRBJ2-3; D gene: NA; clone size: many; V gene: TRBV20-1; CDR3 protein: CSARDLHGSGTDTQYF; CDR3 DNA: TGCAGTGCTAGAGATCTCCACGGGAGTGGCACAGATACGCAGTATTTT
J gene: TRBJ1-1; D gene: NA; clone size: few; V gene: TRBV5-1; CDR3 protein: CASSRIGTGNTEAFF; CDR3 DNA: TGCGCCAGCAGCCGTATTGGTACAGGGAACACTGAAGCTTTCTTT
J gene: TRBJ2-1; D gene: TRBD2; clone size: NA; V gene: TRBV20-1; CDR3 protein: CSADGGPAGGVDERFF; CDR3 DNA: TGCAGTGCAGATGGGGGACCAGCGGGAGGAGTCGATGAGCGGTTCTTC
J gene: TRBJ2-2; D gene: NA; clone size: NA; V gene: TRBV25-1; CDR3 protein: CASSESRTNTGELFF; CDR3 DNA: TGTGCCAGCAGTGAATCCCGGACGAACACCGGGGAGCTGTTTTTT
J gene: TRBJ2-3; D gene: NA; clone size: few; V gene: TRBV12-3/TRBV12-4; CDR3 protein: CASSRQSQGAPYF; CDR3 DNA: TGTGCCAGCAGCCGACAATCACAGGGTGCCCCGTATTTT
J gene: TRBJ1-1; D gene: NA; clone size: NA; V gene: TRBV7-2; CDR3 protein: CVSSLAGAMGTEAFF; CDR3 DNA: TGTGTCAGCAGCTTAGCCGGGGCAATGGGGACTGAAGCTTTCTTT
J gene: TRBJ1-2; D gene: TRBD1; clone size: NA; V gene: TRBV10-3; CDR3 protein: CAITGTGGDYGYTF; CDR3 DNA: TGTGCCATCACCGGGACAGGGGGTGACTATGGCTACACCTTC
J gene: TRBJ1-2; D gene: NA; clone size: NA; V gene: TRBV12-3/TRBV12-4; CDR3 protein: CASSLSLVNYGYTF; CDR3 DNA: TGTGCCAGCAGTTTAAGTTTGGTTAACTATGGCTACACCTTC
J gene: TRBJ2-1; D gene: TRBD2; clone size: NA; V gene: TRBV9; CDR3 protein: CASSGGGTSGRAYNEQFF; CDR3 DNA: TGTGCCAGCAGCGGGGGGGGGACTAGCGGGAGAGCCTACAATGAGCAGTTCTTC
J gene: TRBJ2-5; D gene: NA; clone size: NA; V gene: TRBV4-1; CDR3 protein: CASSQAVKETQYF; CDR3 DNA: TGCGCCAGCAGCCAAGCTGTAAAAGAGACCCAGTACTTC
J gene: TRBJ2-1; D gene: TRBD1; clone size: NA; V gene: TRBV6-2/TRBV6-3; CDR3 protein: CASLWTGGHNEQFF; CDR3 DNA: TGTGCCAGCCTCTGGACAGGGGGACACAATGAGCAGTTCTTC
J gene: TRBJ2-1; D gene: TRBD2; clone size: NA; V gene: TRBV2; CDR3 protein: CASRLAGWGGEQFF; CDR3 DNA: TGTGCCAGCAGACTAGCGGGATGGGGGGGTGAGCAGTTCTTC
J gene: TRBJ2-5; D gene: NA; clone size: NA; V gene: TRBV24-1; CDR3 protein: CATSDHGDFQETRYF; CDR3 DNA: TGTGCCACCAGTGATCATGGGGACTTCCAAGAGACCCGGTACTTC
J gene: TRBJ2-2; D gene: NA; clone size: NA; V gene: TRBV4-1; CDR3 protein: CASRQGRGLLTGELFF; CDR3 DNA: TGCGCCAGCAGGCAAGGGAGGGGGCTTCTCACCGGGGAGCTGTTTTTT
J gene: TRBJ2-7; D gene: TRBD1; clone size: once; V gene: TRBV4-1; CDR3 protein: CASSQGDRVYNEQYF; CDR3 DNA: TGCGCCAGCAGCCAAGGGGACAGGGTCTACAATGAGCAGTACTTC
J gene: TRBJ1-2; D gene: NA; clone size: NA; V gene: TRBV5-6; CDR3 protein: CASSILTESYGYTF; CDR3 DNA: TGTGCCAGCAGCATCCTGACAGAAAGCTATGGCTACACCTTC
J gene: TRBJ1-2; D gene: NA; clone size: NA; V gene: TRBV27; CDR3 protein: CASSLNGGGDYYGYTF; CDR3 DNA: TGTGCCAGCAGTTTGAACGGGGGGGGAGACTACTATGGCTACACCTTC
J gene: TRBJ2-7; D gene: TRBD1; clone size: NA; V gene: TRBV2; CDR3 protein: CAWGTEFYEQYF; CDR3 DNA: TGTGCCTGGGGGACAGAATTCTACGAGCAGTACTTC
J gene: TRBJ1-4; D gene: NA; clone size: NA; V gene: TRBV2; CDR3 protein: CASSQGVGAKLFF; CDR3 DNA: TGTGCCAGCAGCCAGGGAGTGGGTGCAAAACTGTTTTTT
J gene: TRBJ2-5; D gene: NA; clone size: NA; V gene: TRBV3-1; CDR3 protein: CASSPGPVSEQYF; CDR3 DNA: TGTGCCAGCAGCCCCGGGCCAGTTAGTGAGCAGTACTTC
J gene: TRBJ2-3; D gene: NA; clone size: NA; V gene: TRBV4-3; CDR3 protein: CASSPLGGTAITDTQYF; CDR3 DNA: TGCGCCAGCAGCCCCCTGGGCGGGACAGCCATCACAGATACGCAGTATTTT
J gene: TRBJ2-7; D gene: NA; clone size: NA; V gene: TRBV28; CDR3 protein: CASTSPGVAYEQYF; CDR3 DNA: TGTGCCAGCACCTCCCCAGGGGTGGCCTACGAGCAGTACTTC
J gene: TRBJ2-1; D gene: NA; clone size: NA; V gene: TRBV27; CDR3 protein: CASSVGGPENNEQFF; CDR3 DNA: TGTGCCAGCAGTGTCGGGGGCCCCGAAAACAATGAGCAGTTCTTC
J gene: TRBJ2-3; D gene: NA; clone size: NA; V gene: TRBV7-8; CDR3 protein: CASSLEGSLDPQYF; CDR3 DNA: TGTGCCAGCAGCTTAGAAGGGAGTTTGGATCCGCAGTATTTT
J gene: TRBJ2-3; D gene: NA; clone size: once; V gene: TRBV3-1; CDR3 protein: CATGGTTHTDTQYF; CDR3 DNA: TGTGCCACCGGAGGGACCACACACACAGATACGCAGTATTTT
J gene: TRBJ2-5; D gene: NA; clone size: few; V gene: TRBV7-2; CDR3 protein: CASSLGSAETQYF; CDR3 DNA: TGTGCCAGCAGCTTGGGTAGTGCAGAGACCCAGTACTTC
J gene: TRBJ2-7; D gene: NA; clone size: NA; V gene: TRBV29-1; CDR3 protein: CSVNRGQEYEQYF; CDR3 DNA: TGCAGCGTTAACCGGGGGCAAGAGTACGAGCAGTACTTC
J gene: TRBJ2-5; D gene: NA; clone size: NA; V gene: TRBV7-6; CDR3 protein: CASSHALGYEQYF; CDR3 DNA: TGTGCCAGCAGCCATGCTTTGGGGTATGAGCAGTACTTC
J gene: TRBJ2-7; D gene: TRBD2; clone size: few; V gene: TRBV5-5; CDR3 protein: CASSLRYSGGTYEQYF; CDR3 DNA: TGTGCCAGCAGCTTGCGGTATAGCGGGGGGACCTACGAGCAGTACTTC
J gene: TRBJ1-2; D gene: NA; clone size: few; V gene: TRBV20-1; CDR3 protein: CSASYQGGYTYGYTF; CDR3 DNA: TGCAGTGCTAGTTACCAAGGGGGGTATACCTATGGCTACACCTTC